This T cell receptor beta chain is from a study of radiotherapy plus CTLA-4 blockade in lung cancer. Germline V gene data show CDR1 as MNHNY and CDR2 as SVGAGI (reference sequence). The CDR3 covers 14 residues. Trimming shortened V by 2 bases and J by 7 bases, and 11 bases separated the two germline ends. Regarding the study as a whole: In blood, TCR clones derived from the tumor expanded after radiotherapy plus ipilimumab. It was early blood T cell clone dynamics, with interferon-beta, that reportedly best predicted response.

Those with chemo-refractory metastatic non-small-cell lung cancer were treated with focal radiation combined with CTLA-4 blockade using ipilimumab. Regarding this clone: Its antigen remains unidentified.

Measured with immunoSEQ multiplex PCR; TCRdb has only the in-frame clones, and not every one. The table includes about 57,000 clones, roughly 80% detected once. The TCR was taken from a human donor with non-small cell lung cancer who had a complete response to radiotherapy plus ipilimumab. The chain combines TRBV6-6 with TRBJ2-2; D ambiguous. Source: peripheral blood, taken from a patient treated with radiotherapy plus ipilimumab. The CDR3 is CASSYGQANGELFF. In DNA, the CDR3 is TGTGCCAGCAGTTACGGCCAGGCGAACGGGGAGCTGTTTTTT.